A single sample gave rise to the 20 T cell receptor beta chains below, sequenced in a study of T-cell reconstitution after alpha-beta-depleted transplantation in children. Unique molecular identifiers featured in how the TCRbeta library was prepared. In TCRdb, the PCR reads were re-called with MiXCR into one record per CDR3 protein. This table holds tens of thousands of distinct CDR3 sequences, just under 5% found once. Sequencing used PBMCs, mostly from graft donor cells, obtained 180 days after TCRalphabeta/CD19-depleted stem cell transplant. The receptors originated from a boy under two years old who had a stem cell transplant for acute myeloid leukemia, so the T cells may come from the graft donor.

This clonotype was detected many times. The V call is TRBV20-1, the J call TRBJ2-1; TRBD2 aligns across 7 bases. Trimming at V came to 5 bases and at J to 6 bases, leaving 13 bases not matched to a gene. The CDR3 loop spans 15 amino acids. Germline-derived CDR1 and CDR2 are DFQATT and SNEGSKA (reference sequence). The DNA of the CDR3 is TGCAGTGCTGAGGATATAGAAGCGGGGCTCAATGAGCAGTTCTTC. Translating it yields CSAEDIEAGLNEQFF.

This clonotype was observed many times. The chain carries TRBV11-2 and TRBJ1-6, with 8 nucleotides matching TRBD1. With 5 bases clipped from V and 10 bases from J, the junction kept 10 bases outside the gene matches. Germline CDR1 reads SGHAT; CDR2 reads FQNNGV. There are 15 residues in the CDR3. Written as DNA, the CDR3 is TGTGCCAGCAGCCTAGCCGACAGGGGCTACTCACCCCTCCACTTT. Protein product: CASSLADRGYSPLHF.

This clonotype showed up many times. V gene TRBV18 combines with J gene TRBJ2-2; D gene uncertain. CDR1 and CDR2 (germline): KGHSH, LQKENI. The germline V and J ends were trimmed by 3 bases and 0 bases, with 11 bases remaining between them. The CDR3 has 16 amino acids. The CDR3 sequence is CASSPRQIANTGELFF. The CDR3 DNA is TGTGCCAGCTCACCGCGTCAGATCGCGAACACCGGGGAGCTGTTTTTT.

This clonotype was counted at least ten times. The chain has TRBV7-9 and TRBJ1-5, with TRBD1 identical over 7 bases. The CDR3 is 16 residues long. Germline CDR1 reads SEHNR; CDR2 reads FQNEAQ (reference sequence). The trim removed 1 base at V and 5 bases at J, leaving 8 bases unmatched. The CDR3 sequence: CASSLGDRFLDQPQHF. The CDR3 nucleotides read TGTGCCAGCAGCTTAGGGGACAGATTCCTTGATCAGCCCCAGCATTTT.

The sample holds a few counts of this clonotype. The chain carries TRBV28 and TRBJ1-2, with D possibly matching TRBD1 (5 bases). Trimming removed 6 bases at V and 1 base at J, with 12 bases between. This CDR3 comprises 14 residues. The germline gives CDR1 MDHEN, CDR2 SYDVKM. CDR3 sequence: CASSPGDYNYGYTF. Written as DNA, the CDR3 is TGTGCCAGCAGCCCGGGGGATTATAACTATGGCTACACCTTC.

In this sample, this clonotype turned up many times. The rearrangement uses TRBV24-1 and TRBJ2-5; 10 bases align to TRBD1. The V segment lost 4 bases and the J segment 5 bases; nucleotides outside the gene matches: 6. The CDR3 covers 15 residues. The germline gives CDR1 KGHDR, CDR2 SFDVKD. CDR3 sequence: CATSEPGTGDETQYF. The CDR3 nucleotides are TGTGCCACCAGTGAACCCGGGACAGGGGACGAGACCCAGTACTTC.

This clonotype has more than one count but fewer than ten. Given a much more abundant clone one base away, this may be a read error. The gene calls are TRBV9 and TRBJ2-5, with 10 bases matching TRBD2. CDR3 length equals 16 residues. The germline gives CDR1 SGDLS, CDR2 YYNGEE. After removal of 4 bases from V and 5 bases from J, the junction contained 11 bases not matched to a gene. This CDR3 reads CASSNIGLAALETQYF. The CDR3 DNA reads TGTGCCAGCAGCAACATTGGACTAGCGGCGTTGGAGACCCAGTACTTC.

This clonotype has a count of ten or more. The V and J genes are TRBV2 and TRBJ2-7, with 7 bases aligning to TRBD1. With 4 bases clipped from V and 4 bases from J, the junction kept 4 bases outside the gene matches. The CDR3 has 13 residues. Germline V gene sequence: CDR1 SNHLY, CDR2 FYNNEI. The CDR3: CASSGQGRYEQYF. The CDR3 region has the DNA TGTGCCAGCAGTGGACAGGGTCGGTACGAGCAGTACTTC.

This clonotype appeared many times. The chain employs TRBV4-2 and TRBJ2-1; 8 positions match TRBD1. The CDR3 has 15 amino acids. Unmatched junction bases numbered 6, after V lost 4 bases and J lost 4 bases. Germline V gene data show CDR1 as LGHNA and CDR2 as YNFKEQ. The CDR3 nucleotides read TGTGCCAGCAGCCTCGGACAGGGTCTTTACAATGAGCAGTTCTTC. Amino acids: CASSLGQGLYNEQFF.

This clonotype was seen many times. This sequence joins TRBV19 and TRBJ2-1, with D possibly being TRBD1 or TRBD2 (6 bases each). CDR3 length: 15 residues. V was cut by 6 bases and J by 7 bases, with 19 bases left in between. Germline values: CDR1 LNHDA, CDR2 SQIVND (reference sequence). The CDR3 DNA sequence: TGTGCCAGTAGGGCCCGGGGGCCCCTGGGGAATGAGCAGTTCTTC. As protein: CASRARGPLGNEQFF.

This clonotype was seen repeatedly, ten times or more. J is TRBJ2-4 and V is TRBV5-1; no firm D call. This CDR3 is built from 14 residues. The V gene lost 0 bases and the J gene lost 3 bases, with 7 bases spanning the gap. Germline loops: CDR1 SGHRS, CDR2 YFSETQ. DNA for the CDR3: TGCGCCAGCAGCTTGGCTTCCGGCAAAAACATTCAGTACTTC. This sequence encodes CASSLASGKNIQYF.

This clonotype was recorded many times. The genes are TRBV2 and TRBJ2-1; 7 bases are shared with TRBD2. CDR1 SNHLY and CDR2 FYNNEI come from the germline V gene. The CDR3 is 14 residues long. DNA for the CDR3: TGTGCGGGGAGGGAGGGCTCGGGGTACAATGAGCAGTTCTTC. Translating gives CAGREGSGYNEQFF.

This clonotype was detected many times. V usage is TRBV25-1 and J usage is TRBJ2-5, with D possibly matching TRBD1 (6 bases). The ends were cut back, 3 bases at V and 2 bases at J, with 16 bases in the middle. There are 16 residues in the CDR3. Germline V lookup: CDR1 MGHDK, CDR2 SYGVNS. The CDR3 DNA is TGTGCCAGCAGTGACCCCGGACAGTTCCGACAAGAGACCCAGTACTTC. This gives the protein CASSDPGQFRQETQYF. Complete variable domain (other parts from reference TRBV25-1 and TRBJ2-5): EADIYQTPRYLVIGTGKKITLECSQTMGHDKMYWYQQDPGMELHLIHYSYGVNSTEKGDLSSESTVSRIRTEHFPLTLESARPSHTSQYLCASSDPGQFRQETQYFGPGTRLLVL.

This clonotype was counted ten times or more. The J gene is TRBJ1-5, the V gene TRBV6-2 or TRBV6-3; D remains ambiguous. The CDR3 extends over 11 amino acids. The V and J ends lost 8 bases and 4 bases respectively, with 6 bases between them. CDR1 is MNHEY, CDR2 SVGEGT, per germline. The CDR3 loop is CASGDNQPQHF. The CDR3 nucleotides read TGTGCCAGCGGGGATAATCAGCCCCAGCATTTT.

The table lists this clonotype with many counts. The chain joins TRBV2 to TRBJ2-7; unclear D gene. The CDR3 covers 10 residues. Germline loops: CDR1 SNHLY, CDR2 FYNNEI. V lost 6 bases and J 4 bases, leaving 4 bases between the germline ends. In nucleotides, the CDR3 is TGTGCCAGCAGCCGATACGAGCAGTACGTC. It yields the protein CASSRYEQYV.

This clonotype was picked up a small number of times. The chain couples TRBV28 to TRBJ1-2; no clear D gene. The CDR3 loop spans 12 amino acids. The V end was cut by 3 bases, the J end by 7 bases, with 9 bases between. The germline V gene encodes CDR1 MDHEN and CDR2 SYDVKM. DNA for the CDR3: TGTGCCAGCAGTTTGTGGGGTTCTGGCTACACCTTC. Residues: CASSLWGSGYTF.

This clonotype was counted at least ten times. The chain couples TRBV12-3 or TRBV12-4 to TRBJ2-7; TRBD2 matches 15 bases. The CDR3 has 17 residues. J lost 0 bases, V lost 6 bases, and 6 bases had no gene match. The CDR3 loop reads CASSHGLAGGPSYEQYF. In nucleotides, the CDR3 is TGTGCCAGCAGCCACGGACTAGCGGGGGGGCCCTCCTACGAGCAGTACTTC.

At least ten counts were recorded for this clonotype. The chain employs TRBV7-2 and TRBJ2-3; no clear D. CDR1 is SGHTA and CDR2 is FQGNSA in the germline V gene. V was clipped by 5 bases and J by 2 bases, with 14 bases between them. The CDR3 runs to 15 residues. In nucleotides, the CDR3 is TGTGCCAGCAGCCCAGAAGGGCCGTACACAGATACGCAGTATTTT. Residues: CASSPEGPYTDTQYF.

This clonotype was counted ten times or more. The chain employs TRBV19 and TRBJ2-4; D possibly matches TRBD1 or TRBD2 (5 bases each). Germline CDR1 and CDR2: LNHDA and SQIVND (reference sequence). V lost 4 bases to trimming and J lost 8 bases, with 18 bases between them. The CDR3 is 15 residues long. The CDR3 coding sequence is TGTGCCAGTAGTACCATGGGGGAGTTAAGTGACATTCAGTACTTC. Translated: CASSTMGELSDIQYF.

This clonotype was recorded at least ten times. The V gene is TRBV5-4, the J gene TRBJ2-7; 9 bases align to TRBD1. J gave up 4 bases and V 3 bases, and 2 bases lay outside the gene matches. Germline V gives CDR1 SGHNT, CDR2 YYREEE (reference sequence). This CDR3 comprises 13 residues. CDR3 sequence reads: CASSSGQGYEQYF. The CDR3 bases are TGTGCCAGCAGCTCCGGACAGGGGTACGAGCAGTACTTC. Looking up the rest from reference TRBV5-4 and TRBJ2-7 gives the full variable domain: ETGVTQSPTHLIKTRGQQVTLRCSSQSGHNTVSWYQQALGQGPQFIFQYYREEENGRGNFPPRFSGLQFPNYSSELNVNALELDDSALYLCASSSGQGYEQYFGPGTRLTVT.